Listed here is a single T cell receptor beta chain. Assay used: immunoSEQ multiplex PCR; TCRdb lists only in-frame clones, some missing. This table holds around 550,000 clones, approximately 95% found once. Trimming took off 5 bases at V and 3 bases at J, with 5 bases between the two ends. The germline V gene encodes CDR1 SEHNR and CDR2 FQNEAQ (reference sequence). The CDR3 runs to 12 residues. The record originates from a study of shared clonotypes between healthy human individuals. The wider study: CD8 memory received one plate per donor, CD8 naive two, CD4 memory three and CD4 naive three.

Naive CD8 cells, CD45RO-negative and positively selected for CCR7, excluded terminally differentiated effector memory CD45RA+ cells. The origin of this receptor is a woman aged 25 to 39 in good health. The chain combines TRBV7-9 with TRBJ2-4, with unresolved D. The sample taken for sequencing was naive CD8+ T cells sorted from blood. The CDR3 loop is CASSSNKNIQYF. For the CDR3, the DNA is TGTGCCAGCAGCAGTAACAAAAACATTCAGTACTTC.